The rows below give T cell receptor beta chains drawn from one sample of a study of OX40 agonist ivuxolimab in advanced cancers. Generated by immunoSEQ multiplex PCR, the TCRdb table keeps only in-frame clones and is missing some. The table records some 22,000 clones, 80% to 90% of them present only once. The sequencing here drew on CD4+ or CD8+ T cells sorted from blood, taken in a trial of the OX40 agonist ivuxolimab. All receptors derive from an adult with an advanced solid tumor such as melanoma, head and neck, liver or kidney cancer. The CDR3 runs from the conserved cysteine through the conserved F or W. The order of the fields is V gene, D gene, clone size, J gene, CDR3 protein, CDR3 DNA. A D gene is named only where the DNA matches it firmly. Expanded clones get a size class; other rows say once, few or many, or leave the size out.

v_gene: TRBV18; d_gene: TRBD2; abundance: NA; j_gene: TRBJ2-1; CDR3aa: CASSPGLAGGDEQFF; CDR3nt: TGTGCCAGCTCACCAGGACTAGCGGGAGGTGATGAGCAGTTCTTC
v_gene: TRBV7-2; d_gene: TRBD2; abundance: NA; j_gene: TRBJ2-3; CDR3aa: CASSLVAREGTDTQYF; CDR3nt: TGTGCCAGCAGCTTAGTAGCCCGGGAGGGCACAGATACGCAGTATTTT
v_gene: TRBV11-3; d_gene: TRBD2; abundance: NA; j_gene: TRBJ2-1; CDR3aa: CASSPSGIYNEQFF; CDR3nt: TGTGCCAGCAGCCCGAGCGGGATATACAATGAGCAGTTCTTC
v_gene: TRBV7-8; d_gene: NA; abundance: once; j_gene: TRBJ2-1; CDR3aa: CASSLRASYNEQFF; CDR3nt: TGTGCCAGCAGCCTCCGGGCCTCCTACAATGAGCAGTTCTTC
v_gene: TRBV18; d_gene: TRBD1; abundance: NA; j_gene: TRBJ2-2; CDR3aa: CASSHRGLRTGELFF; CDR3nt: TGTGCCAGCTCACACAGGGGGCTAAGGACCGGGGAGCTGTTTTTT
v_gene: TRBV19; d_gene: NA; abundance: few; j_gene: TRBJ2-2; CDR3aa: CASRTRGANTGELFF; CDR3nt: TGTGCCAGTAGGACTAGGGGGGCGAACACCGGGGAGCTGTTTTTT
v_gene: TRBV7-3; d_gene: NA; abundance: NA; j_gene: TRBJ2-3; CDR3aa: CASTSGPSTDTQYF; CDR3nt: TGTGCCAGCACCTCCGGGCCTAGCACAGATACGCAGTATTTT
v_gene: TRBV18; d_gene: NA; abundance: NA; j_gene: TRBJ2-7; CDR3aa: CASSPQQATYEQYF; CDR3nt: TGTGCCAGCTCACCACAGCAGGCAACCTACGAGCAGTACTTC
v_gene: TRBV27; d_gene: NA; abundance: few; j_gene: TRBJ1-1; CDR3aa: CASSLFATVMNTEAFF; CDR3nt: TGTGCCAGCAGTTTATTTGCGACAGTAATGAACACTGAAGCTTTCTTT
v_gene: TRBV7-3; d_gene: NA; abundance: NA; j_gene: TRBJ2-3; CDR3aa: CASSLVIGVGDTQYF; CDR3nt: TGTGCCAGCAGCTTAGTTATAGGGGTTGGAGATACGCAGTATTTT
v_gene: TRBV7-2; d_gene: NA; abundance: NA; j_gene: TRBJ2-5; CDR3aa: CASSFYQETQYF; CDR3nt: TGTGCCAGCAGCTTCTATCAAGAGACCCAGTACTTC
v_gene: TRBV5-1; d_gene: NA; abundance: NA; j_gene: TRBJ2-7; CDR3aa: CASSLDPYNYEQYF; CDR3nt: TGCGCCAGCAGCTTGGACCCCTACAACTACGAGCAGTACTTC
v_gene: TRBV6-5; d_gene: NA; abundance: NA; j_gene: TRBJ1-1; CDR3aa: CASSYSQGRNTEAFF; CDR3nt: TGTGCCAGCAGTTACTCGCAGGGAAGGAACACTGAAGCTTTCTTT
v_gene: TRBV18; d_gene: TRBD1; abundance: NA; j_gene: TRBJ2-7; CDR3aa: CASSPPGTGVLYEQYF; CDR3nt: TGTGCCAGCTCACCTCCTGGGACAGGGGTTCTCTACGAGCAGTACTTC
v_gene: TRBV9; d_gene: TRBD2; abundance: NA; j_gene: TRBJ2-3; CDR3aa: CASSVRGREGTDTQYF; CDR3nt: TGTGCCAGCAGCGTTAGAGGGCGGGAGGGAACAGATACGCAGTATTTT
v_gene: TRBV7-6; d_gene: TRBD1; abundance: NA; j_gene: TRBJ1-2; CDR3aa: CASSPRTGVGYTF; CDR3nt: TGTGCCAGCAGCCCCCGGACAGGGGTTGGCTACACCTTC
v_gene: TRBV19; d_gene: TRBD1; abundance: NA; j_gene: TRBJ2-7; CDR3aa: CASSISGTGSYEQYF; CDR3nt: TGTGCCAGTAGTATCTCCGGGACAGGGTCGTACGAGCAGTACTTC
v_gene: TRBV6-5; d_gene: NA; abundance: NA; j_gene: TRBJ2-7; CDR3aa: CASSYNWQGTYEQYF; CDR3nt: TGTGCCAGCAGTTACAATTGGCAGGGGACCTACGAGCAGTACTTC
v_gene: TRBV28; d_gene: TRBD1; abundance: NA; j_gene: TRBJ1-1; CDR3aa: CASSPGTEGPTTEAFF; CDR3nt: TGTGCCAGCAGTCCCGGGACAGAAGGACCCACGACTGAAGCTTTCTTT
v_gene: TRBV6-6; d_gene: NA; abundance: NA; j_gene: TRBJ1-2; CDR3aa: CASTSTDGKGGYGYTF; CDR3nt: TGTGCCAGCACCTCAACGGACGGGAAAGGGGGCTATGGCTACACCTTC
v_gene: TRBV7-2; d_gene: NA; abundance: NA; j_gene: TRBJ1-2; CDR3aa: CASSLNRITNYGYTF; CDR3nt: TGTGCCAGCAGCTTAAATAGGATTACTAACTATGGCTACACCTTC
v_gene: TRBV18; d_gene: NA; abundance: NA; j_gene: TRBJ2-1; CDR3aa: CASSPGAGTNEQFF; CDR3nt: TGTGCCAGCTCACCTGGGGCGGGAACCAATGAGCAGTTCTTC
v_gene: TRBV7-6; d_gene: NA; abundance: NA; j_gene: TRBJ2-2; CDR3aa: CASSLVTGIDTGELFF; CDR3nt: TGTGCCAGCAGCTTAGTGACCGGGATCGACACCGGGGAGCTGTTTTTT
v_gene: TRBV18; d_gene: NA; abundance: NA; j_gene: TRBJ1-2; CDR3aa: CASSPSARGVNYGYTF; CDR3nt: TGTGCCAGCTCACCATCAGCCAGGGGCGTTAACTATGGCTACACCTTC
v_gene: TRBV5-6; d_gene: TRBD1; abundance: NA; j_gene: TRBJ2-4; CDR3aa: CASSGTQGADIQYF; CDR3nt: TGTGCCAGCAGCGGAACACAGGGGGCGGACATTCAGTACTTC
v_gene: TRBV7-2; d_gene: NA; abundance: NA; j_gene: TRBJ2-1; CDR3aa: CASSYDRSSYNEQFF; CDR3nt: TGTGCCAGCAGCTATGACCGAAGCTCCTACAATGAGCAGTTCTTC
v_gene: TRBV11-3; d_gene: TRBD1; abundance: NA; j_gene: TRBJ2-5; CDR3aa: CASSTLQGQETQYF; CDR3nt: TGTGCCAGCAGCACCTTACAGGGGCAAGAGACCCAGTACTTC
v_gene: TRBV27; d_gene: NA; abundance: once; j_gene: TRBJ2-7; CDR3aa: CASSWRSSYEQYF; CDR3nt: TGTGCCAGCAGTTGGCGCAGTTCCTACGAGCAGTACTTC
v_gene: TRBV28; d_gene: NA; abundance: NA; j_gene: TRBJ2-7; CDR3aa: CASSFFGWGQGGNEQYF; CDR3nt: TGTGCCAGCAGTTTTTTTGGTTGGGGGCAGGGGGGCAACGAGCAGTACTTC
v_gene: TRBV7-2; d_gene: NA; abundance: NA; j_gene: TRBJ1-2; CDR3aa: CASSVTRGANYGYTF; CDR3nt: TGTGCCAGCAGCGTAACTCGGGGGGCTAACTATGGCTACACCTTC
v_gene: TRBV7-8; d_gene: NA; abundance: NA; j_gene: TRBJ1-4; CDR3aa: CASQGSGRNEKLFF; CDR3nt: TGTGCCAGCCAGGGATCCGGGAGAAATGAAAAACTGTTTTTT
v_gene: TRBV19; d_gene: TRBD1; abundance: NA; j_gene: TRBJ2-4; CDR3aa: CASSTRDRADIQYF; CDR3nt: TGTGCCAGTAGTACAAGGGACAGGGCAGACATTCAGTACTTC
v_gene: TRBV27; d_gene: TRBD1; abundance: NA; j_gene: TRBJ1-2; CDR3aa: CASRGDRGYYGYTF; CDR3nt: TGTGCCAGCAGGGGGGACAGGGGATACTATGGCTACACCTTC
v_gene: TRBV19; d_gene: TRBD1; abundance: NA; j_gene: TRBJ1-1; CDR3aa: CASSIRQGLNTEAFF; CDR3nt: TGTGCCAGTAGTATCAGACAGGGACTGAACACTGAAGCTTTCTTT
v_gene: TRBV27; d_gene: NA; abundance: NA; j_gene: TRBJ1-3; CDR3aa: CASSLTPYGNTIYF; CDR3nt: TGTGCCAGCAGTTTAACCCCCTATGGAAACACCATATATTTT
v_gene: TRBV21-1; d_gene: NA; abundance: NA; j_gene: TRBJ1-1; CDR3aa: CASSRGRWNTEAFF; CDR3nt: TGTGCCAGCAGCAGGGGACGGTGGAACACTGAAGCTTTCTTT
v_gene: TRBV6-5; d_gene: NA; abundance: NA; j_gene: TRBJ2-7; CDR3aa: CASSYRQISYEQYF; CDR3nt: TGTGCCAGCAGTTACCGCCAGATCTCCTACGAGCAGTACTTC
v_gene: TRBV15; d_gene: NA; abundance: few; j_gene: TRBJ2-2; CDR3aa: CATSRSTSSYTGELFF; CDR3nt: TGTGCCACCAGCAGGAGCACATCCTCTTACACCGGGGAGCTGTTTTTT
v_gene: TRBV27; d_gene: TRBD1; abundance: NA; j_gene: TRBJ1-2; CDR3aa: CASSRQGADYGYTF; CDR3nt: TGTGCCAGCAGTCGACAGGGGGCTGACTATGGCTACACCTTC
v_gene: TRBV18; d_gene: TRBD2; abundance: once; j_gene: TRBJ2-1; CDR3aa: CASSPPSTSAWEQFF; CDR3nt: TGTGCCAGCTCACCACCTTCAACTAGCGCTTGGGAGCAGTTCTTC
v_gene: TRBV6-5; d_gene: NA; abundance: NA; j_gene: TRBJ2-5; CDR3aa: CASRRTQGRETQYF; CDR3nt: TGTGCCAGCAGGCGAACACAGGGTAGAGAGACCCAGTACTTC
v_gene: TRBV5-8; d_gene: NA; abundance: NA; j_gene: TRBJ2-7; CDR3aa: CASTLFSGVYEQYF; CDR3nt: TGTGCCAGCACCTTGTTCTCCGGTGTCTACGAGCAGTACTTC
v_gene: TRBV19; d_gene: NA; abundance: NA; j_gene: TRBJ1-1; CDR3aa: CASTVSRENTEAFF; CDR3nt: TGTGCGAGTACAGTCTCCCGGGAGAACACTGAAGCTTTCTTT
v_gene: TRBV5-1; d_gene: TRBD1; abundance: few; j_gene: TRBJ1-1; CDR3aa: CASGAMGQGDTEAFF; CDR3nt: TGCGCCAGCGGAGCTATGGGACAGGGGGACACTGAAGCTTTCTTT